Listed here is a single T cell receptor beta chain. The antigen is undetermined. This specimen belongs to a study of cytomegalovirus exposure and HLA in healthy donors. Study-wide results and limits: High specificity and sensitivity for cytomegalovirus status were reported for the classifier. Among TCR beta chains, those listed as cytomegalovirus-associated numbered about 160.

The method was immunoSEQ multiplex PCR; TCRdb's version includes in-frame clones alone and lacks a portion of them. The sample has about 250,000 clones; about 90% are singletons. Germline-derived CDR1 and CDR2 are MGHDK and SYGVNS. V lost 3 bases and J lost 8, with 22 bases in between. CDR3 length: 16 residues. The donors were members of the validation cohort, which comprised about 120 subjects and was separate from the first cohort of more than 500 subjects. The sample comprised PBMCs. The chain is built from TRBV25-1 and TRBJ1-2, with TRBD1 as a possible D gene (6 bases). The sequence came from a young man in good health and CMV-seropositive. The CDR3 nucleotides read TGTGCCAGCAGTGATTTGTCGGGGGCGGGAAGGTGGGGCTACACCTTC. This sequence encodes CASSDLSGAGRWGYTF.